The rows below give T cell receptor beta chains drawn from one sample of a study of shared clonotypes between healthy human individuals. Method: immunoSEQ multiplex PCR; TCRdb's copy keeps in-frame clones and lacks some. This table holds about 2 million clones, about 94% found once. The sequenced sample consisted of naive CD8+ T cells sorted from blood. The origin of the receptors is a man between 18 and 35 years old in good health. Both conserved end residues are part of each CDR3. D genes are given only for firm matches. Where a row states a size, it is once, few, many or the class of an expanded clone; other rows omit it.

cdr3_nt	cdr3_aa	clone_size	j_call	v_call	d_call
TGTGCCAGCAGCTTAGGGCAGGGGGCCCCCGGGGAGCTGTTTTTT	CASSLGQGAPGELFF	.	TRBJ2-2	TRBV11-2	TRBD1
TGTGCCAGCTTGGTCGAGCGTGCGGCGAACACCGGGGAGCTGTTTTTT	CASLVERAANTGELFF	once	TRBJ2-2	TRBV2	.
TGCGCCAGCAGCTTGGGGGCCGGCCAAGAGACCCAGTACTTC	CASSLGAGQETQYF	.	TRBJ2-5	TRBV5-1	.
TGTGCCAGCAGTTTATCGGAGGGGGCGGGTGAAAAACTGTTTTTT	CASSLSEGAGEKLFF	.	TRBJ1-4	TRBV27	TRBD1
TGTGCCAGCGGATGGGAAGATAGCTACGAGCAGTACTTC	CASGWEDSYEQYF	.	TRBJ2-7	TRBV5-6	.
TGTGCCAGCAGCTTTTTTGTGGGAGGGGGTGGTCCCGAGCAGTACTTC	CASSFFVGGGGPEQYF	.	TRBJ2-7	TRBV5-4	.
TGTGCCAGCAGAAGACTAGCGGGGTCCACAGATACGCAGTATTTT	CASRRLAGSTDTQYF	.	TRBJ2-3	TRBV2	TRBD2
TGTGCCAGCAGTTCCGGGACTAGCGGCACAGATACGCAGTATTTT	CASSSGTSGTDTQYF	.	TRBJ2-3	TRBV27	TRBD2
TGTGCCAGCGCGTGGGGGGCATTTGGCACAGATACGCAGTATTTT	CASAWGAFGTDTQYF	.	TRBJ2-3	TRBV27	.
TGTGCCAGCAGTTTCAGGGGCCAACACTATGGCTACACCTTC	CASSFRGQHYGYTF	.	TRBJ1-2	TRBV28	.
TGTGCCAGCAGCCAAGTGGAGGGGTGGAATGAAAAACTGTTTTTT	CASSQVEGWNEKLFF	.	TRBJ1-4	TRBV4-2	.
TGTGCCAGTAGTATAGTGGCGGTAAGCTCCTACGAGCAGTACTTC	CASSIVAVSSYEQYF	.	TRBJ2-7	TRBV19	.
TGTGCCAGCAGCGTAGGGCCTTCACTAGCGGGGTCCTACGAGCAGTACTTC	CASSVGPSLAGSYEQYF	.	TRBJ2-7	TRBV9	TRBD2
TGTGCCAGTATTGGACCGGGCGCCTACGAGCAGTACTTC	CASIGPGAYEQYF	.	TRBJ2-7	TRBV21-1	.
TGTGCCAGCAGTTTATCGGGACAGGGGGCAGATGAGCAGTTCTTC	CASSLSGQGADEQFF	.	TRBJ2-1	TRBV27	TRBD1
TGCGCCAGCAGCCAAGATAGGTCTCCTGAATTTGCCTACGAGCAGTACTTC	CASSQDRSPEFAYEQYF	.	TRBJ2-7	TRBV4-1	.
TGTGCCAGCAGTGAACGGACAGGGCCCAACACAGATACGCAGTATTTT	CASSERTGPNTDTQYF	.	TRBJ2-3	TRBV25-1	TRBD1
TGTGCCAGCAGCGTCGGGGCCGTCGGGGGGACCTACGAGCAGTACTTC	CASSVGAVGGTYEQYF	.	TRBJ2-7	TRBV9	TRBD2
TGCGCCAGCAGCTTGGTCCCTGCGGGAGGGCCCAACACCGGGGAGCTGTTTTTT	CASSLVPAGGPNTGELFF	.	TRBJ2-2	TRBV5-1	TRBD2
TGTGCCAGCAGCCCCTGGGGGTCCTACGAGCAGTACTTC	CASSPWGSYEQYF	.	TRBJ2-7	TRBV5-6	.
TGTGCCAGCAGTTTCCAGGGTCGGTTCGCCGGGGAGCTGTTTTTT	CASSFQGRFAGELFF	once	TRBJ2-2	TRBV6-6	.
TGTGCCAGCAGTTTAGCGGGGGATGAAGGGACCCAGTACTTC	CASSLAGDEGTQYF	.	TRBJ2-5	TRBV28	TRBD2
TGTGCATGCGGGACGTACAATGAGCAGTTCTTC	CACGTYNEQFF	.	TRBJ2-1	TRBV7-8	.
TGTGCCAGCAGCCCCGGGACAGGGATAACTGAAGCTTTCTTT	CASSPGTGITEAFF	.	TRBJ1-1	TRBV5-6	TRBD1
TGTGCCAGCAGTGACAGGGTTTCCTATGGCTACACCTTC	CASSDRVSYGYTF	.	TRBJ1-2	TRBV28	TRBD1
TGTGCCAGCAGCCAAGCGAAAACAGGGTTCGACACCATATATTTT	CASSQAKTGFDTIYF	.	TRBJ1-3	TRBV14	.
TGTGCCAGCAGTTACTCGATGGCTGAAGCTTTCTTT	CASSYSMAEAFF	.	TRBJ1-1	TRBV6-6	.
TGTGCCAGCGAACATAGCAATCAGCCCCAGCATTTT	CASEHSNQPQHF	.	TRBJ1-5	TRBV27	.
TGTGCCAGCAGCGCTACTAGCGGGGGCGACTACGAGCAGTACTTC	CASSATSGGDYEQYF	.	TRBJ2-7	TRBV9	TRBD2
TGTGCCAGTAGTATAGGCAGGAGCTCCTACGAGCAGTACTTC	CASSIGRSSYEQYF	once	TRBJ2-7	TRBV19	.
TGTGCCAGCAGCGCTTTAGGACAGGGTCAAAATAGCAATCAGCCCCAGCATTTT	CASSALGQGQNSNQPQHF	.	TRBJ1-5	TRBV21-1	.
TGTGCCAGCAGTCCCGGGACTAGCGGGCCGAGCTCCTACGAGCAGTACTTC	CASSPGTSGPSSYEQYF	.	TRBJ2-7	TRBV2	TRBD2
TGCGCCGAAAGGCGTCCGGGGGGCAACTATGGCTACACCTTC	CAERRPGGNYGYTF	.	TRBJ1-2	TRBV10-1	.
TGTGCCAGCAGCCACAAGGAAGCTTTCTTT	CASSHKEAFF	.	TRBJ1-1	TRBV7-9	.
TGTGCCAGCAGTTGGTTGGCAGGGACCCTCTCCGAGCAGTACTTC	CASSWLAGTLSEQYF	.	TRBJ2-7	TRBV27	.
TGTGCCAGCAGTTACGGTGGACTAGCGGGGCACTACGAGCAGTACTTC	CASSYGGLAGHYEQYF	.	TRBJ2-7	TRBV6-5	TRBD2
TGTGCCAGCAGACCGGGGCCACGGCTAGCGGGGGACTACTACAATGAGCAGTTCTTC	CASRPGPRLAGDYYNEQFF	.	TRBJ2-1	TRBV2	TRBD2
TGTGCCAGCAGCAAGGGACCGCACGACTCCTACGAGCAGTACTTC	CASSKGPHDSYEQYF	.	TRBJ2-7	TRBV11-3	.
TGCGCCAGCAGCCAAGCTTGGGGTCGCAGGGGCGCCCAAGAGACCCAGTACTTC	CASSQAWGRRGAQETQYF	.	TRBJ2-5	TRBV4-1	.
TGTGCCAGCAGTCCCGACAGAAGGGAGCAGTTCTTC	CASSPDRREQFF	.	TRBJ2-1	TRBV6-5	.
TGTGCCAGCGGATCTAGGCGGGACACCAGAGCCTACGAGCAGTACTTC	CASGSRRDTRAYEQYF	.	TRBJ2-7	TRBV7-9	.
TGCAGCGTGAAACAGGCCCTCCAAGAGACCCAGTACTTC	CSVKQALQETQYF	.	TRBJ2-5	TRBV29-1	.
TGCGCCAGCAGCCCCCTCACAGGGAACTATGGCTACACCTTC	CASSPLTGNYGYTF	once	TRBJ1-2	TRBV4-1	.
TGTGCCAGCAGCGTAGCAGGGGCAAGTTACGAGCAGTACTTC	CASSVAGASYEQYF	.	TRBJ2-7	TRBV9	.
TGTGCCAGCAGTATCCTGACAGACTACGAGCAGTACTTC	CASSILTDYEQYF	.	TRBJ2-7	TRBV6-1	.
TGCGCCAGCAGCTCGACAATCTTCACTGCTTCTGGGGCCAACGTCCTGACTTTC	CASSSTIFTASGANVLTF	.	TRBJ2-6	TRBV5-1	.
TGTGCCAGCAGTTTATCCAGGGTAAATAAGGACTCCTACGAGCAGTACTTC	CASSLSRVNKDSYEQYF	.	TRBJ2-7	TRBV28	.
TGTGCCAGCAGTTTGCCCCTCGGAGGGGGGACCCAGTACTTC	CASSLPLGGGTQYF	.	TRBJ2-5	TRBV28	.
TGTGCCAGCAGCGAGGGACTAGCGGGAGTTCATACCGGGGAGCTGTTTTTT	CASSEGLAGVHTGELFF	.	TRBJ2-2	TRBV2	TRBD2
TGTGCCAGTAGCTTGGTAGGGGGCGCAGATACGCAGTATTTT	CASSLVGGADTQYF	.	TRBJ2-3	TRBV19	TRBD1
TGCGCCAGCAGCCAAGACAGGGGAGGCACTGAAGCTTTCTTT	CASSQDRGGTEAFF	.	TRBJ1-1	TRBV4-3	.